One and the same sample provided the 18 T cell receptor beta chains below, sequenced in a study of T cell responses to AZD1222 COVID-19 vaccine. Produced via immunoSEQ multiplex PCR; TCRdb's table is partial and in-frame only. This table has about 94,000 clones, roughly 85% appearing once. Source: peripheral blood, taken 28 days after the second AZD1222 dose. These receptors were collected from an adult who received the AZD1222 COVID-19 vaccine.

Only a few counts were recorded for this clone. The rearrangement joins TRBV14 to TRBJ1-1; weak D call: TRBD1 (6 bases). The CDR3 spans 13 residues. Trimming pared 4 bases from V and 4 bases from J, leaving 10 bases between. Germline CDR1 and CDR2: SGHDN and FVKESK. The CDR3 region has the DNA TGTGCCAGCAGCCGGGGGCGCGGCACTGAAGCTTTCTTT. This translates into CASSRGRGTEAFF.

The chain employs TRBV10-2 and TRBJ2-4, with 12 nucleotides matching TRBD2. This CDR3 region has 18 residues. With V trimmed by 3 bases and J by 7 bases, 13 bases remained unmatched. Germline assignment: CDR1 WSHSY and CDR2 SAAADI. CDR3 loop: CASSEVGLAGGLGNIQYF. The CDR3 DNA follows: TGCGCCAGCAGTGAAGTGGGGCTAGCGGGAGGGCTGGGGAACATTCAGTACTTC.

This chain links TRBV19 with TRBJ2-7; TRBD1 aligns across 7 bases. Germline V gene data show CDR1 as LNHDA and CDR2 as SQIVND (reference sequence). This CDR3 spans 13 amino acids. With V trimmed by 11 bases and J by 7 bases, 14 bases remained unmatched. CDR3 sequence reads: CAVKGAADGEQYF. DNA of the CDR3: TGTGCCGTCAAGGGGGCAGCGGACGGGGAGCAGTACTTC. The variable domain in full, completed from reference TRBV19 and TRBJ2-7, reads DGGITQSPKYLFRKEGQNVTLSCEQNLNHDAMYWYRQDPGQGLRLIYYSQIVNDFQKGDIAEGYSVSREKKESFPLTVTSAQKNPTAFYLCAVKGAADGEQYFGPGTRLTVT.

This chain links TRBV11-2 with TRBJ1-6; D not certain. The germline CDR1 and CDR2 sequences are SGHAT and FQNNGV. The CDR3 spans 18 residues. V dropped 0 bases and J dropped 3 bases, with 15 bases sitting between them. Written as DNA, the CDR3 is TGTGCCAGCAGCTTAGATCCCTCCGAGGCCCTCTATAATTCACCCCTCCACTTT. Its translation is CASSLDPSEALYNSPLHF.

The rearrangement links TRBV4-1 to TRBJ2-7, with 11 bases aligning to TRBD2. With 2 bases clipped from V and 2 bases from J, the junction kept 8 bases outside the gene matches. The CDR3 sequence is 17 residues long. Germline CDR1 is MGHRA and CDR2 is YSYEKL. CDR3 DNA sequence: TGCGCCAGCAGCCAATTCACTAGCGGGAGTCGGACCTACGAGCAGTACTTC. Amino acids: CASSQFTSGSRTYEQYF.

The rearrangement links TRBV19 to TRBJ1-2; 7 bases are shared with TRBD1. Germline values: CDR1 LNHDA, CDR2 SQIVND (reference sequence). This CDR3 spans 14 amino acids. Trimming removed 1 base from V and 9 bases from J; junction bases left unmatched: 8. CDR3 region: CASSIARGGSRYTF. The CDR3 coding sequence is TGTGCCAGTAGTATAGCAAGAGGGGGCTCCCGCTACACCTTC.

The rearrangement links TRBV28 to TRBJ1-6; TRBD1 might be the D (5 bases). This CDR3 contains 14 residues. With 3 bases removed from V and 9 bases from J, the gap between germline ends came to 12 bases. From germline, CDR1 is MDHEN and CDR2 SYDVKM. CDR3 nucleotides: TGTGCCAGCAGTTTGAGTGGGGCTTTTTCACCCCTCCACTTT. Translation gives CASSLSGAFSPLHF.

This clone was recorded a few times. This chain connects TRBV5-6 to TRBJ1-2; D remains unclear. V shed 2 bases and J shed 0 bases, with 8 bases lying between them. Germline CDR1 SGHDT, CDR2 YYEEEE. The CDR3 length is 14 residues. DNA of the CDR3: TGTGCCAGCAGCTTATCCAGGACTAACTATGGCTACACCTTC. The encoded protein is CASSLSRTNYGYTF.

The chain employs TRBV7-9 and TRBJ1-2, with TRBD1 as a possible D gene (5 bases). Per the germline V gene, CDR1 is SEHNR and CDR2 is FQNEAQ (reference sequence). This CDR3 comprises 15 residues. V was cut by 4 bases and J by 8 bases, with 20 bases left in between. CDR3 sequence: CASSSGAGREGGYTF. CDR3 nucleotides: TGTGCCAGCAGCTCTGGGGCAGGGAGGGAAGGCGGCTACACCTTC.

CDR3 DNA: TGTGCCAGCAGTTTCTTGGCTGGCTATGGCTACACCTTC. As protein: CASSFLAGYGYTF. The rearrangement joins TRBV27 to TRBJ1-2; D unresolved. The ends were cut back, 3 bases at V and 4 bases at J, with 9 bases in the middle. From germline, CDR1 is MNHEY and CDR2 SMNVEV (reference sequence). This CDR3 spans 13 amino acids.

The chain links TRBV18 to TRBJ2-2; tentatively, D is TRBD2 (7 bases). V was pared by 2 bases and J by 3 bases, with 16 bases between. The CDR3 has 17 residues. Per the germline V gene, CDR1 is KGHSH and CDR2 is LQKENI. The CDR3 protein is CASSPYSAGADTGELFF. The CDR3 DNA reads TGTGCCAGCTCACCATACTCTGCGGGGGCCGACACCGGGGAGCTGTTTTTT.

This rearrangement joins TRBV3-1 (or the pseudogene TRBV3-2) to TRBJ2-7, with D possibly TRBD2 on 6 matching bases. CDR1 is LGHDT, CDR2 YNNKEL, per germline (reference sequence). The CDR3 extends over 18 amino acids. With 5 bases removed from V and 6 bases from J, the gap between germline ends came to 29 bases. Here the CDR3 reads CASSATALLQGGTPEQYF. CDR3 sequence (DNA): TGTGCCAGCAGCGCAACTGCCCTTCTCCAGGGAGGAACCCCCGAGCAGTACTTC.

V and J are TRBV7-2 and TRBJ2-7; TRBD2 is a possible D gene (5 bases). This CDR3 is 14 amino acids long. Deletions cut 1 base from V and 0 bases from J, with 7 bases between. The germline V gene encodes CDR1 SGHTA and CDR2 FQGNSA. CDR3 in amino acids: CASSLGGYSYEQYF. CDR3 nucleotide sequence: TGTGCCAGCAGCTTAGGCGGGTACTCCTACGAGCAGTACTTC. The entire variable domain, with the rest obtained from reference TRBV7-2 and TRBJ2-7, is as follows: GAGVSQSPSNKVTEKGKDVELRCDPISGHTALYWYRQSLGQGLEFLIYFQGNSAPDKSGLPSDRFSAERTGGSVSTLTIQRTQQEDSAVYLCASSLGGYSYEQYFGPGTRLTVT.

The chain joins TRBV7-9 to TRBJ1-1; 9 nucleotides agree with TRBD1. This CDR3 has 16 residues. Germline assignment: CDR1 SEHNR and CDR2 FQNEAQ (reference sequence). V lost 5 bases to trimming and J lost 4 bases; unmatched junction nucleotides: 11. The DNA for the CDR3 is TGTGCCAGCAGCATTAGGGGCGGGACAGGGTCCACTGAAGCTTTCTTT. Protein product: CASSIRGGTGSTEAFF.

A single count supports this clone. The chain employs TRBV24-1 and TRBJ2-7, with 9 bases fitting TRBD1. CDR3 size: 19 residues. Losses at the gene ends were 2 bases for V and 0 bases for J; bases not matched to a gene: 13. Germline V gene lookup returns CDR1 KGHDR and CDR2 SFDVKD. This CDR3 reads CATSDSLRTGAKGSYEQYF. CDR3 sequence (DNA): TGTGCCACCAGTGATTCCCTTCGGACAGGGGCGAAAGGCTCCTACGAGCAGTACTTC.

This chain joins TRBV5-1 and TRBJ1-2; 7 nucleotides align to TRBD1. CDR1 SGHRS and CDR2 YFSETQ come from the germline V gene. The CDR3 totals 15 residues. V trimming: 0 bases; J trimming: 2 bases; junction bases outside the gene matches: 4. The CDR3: CASSLDRGENYGYTF. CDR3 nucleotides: TGCGCCAGCAGCTTGGACAGGGGCGAGAACTATGGCTACACCTTC. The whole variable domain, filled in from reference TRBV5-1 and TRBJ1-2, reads KAGVTQTPRYLIKTRGQQVTLSCSPISGHRSVSWYQQTPGQGLQFLFEYFSETQRNKGNFPGRFSGRQFSNSRSEMNVSTLELGDSALYLCASSLDRGENYGYTFGSGTRLTVV.

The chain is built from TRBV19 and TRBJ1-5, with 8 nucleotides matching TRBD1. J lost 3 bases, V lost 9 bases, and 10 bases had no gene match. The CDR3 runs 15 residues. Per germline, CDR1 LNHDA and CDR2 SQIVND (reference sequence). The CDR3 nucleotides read TGTGCCAGCGCACCAAGGACAGGGACCAATCAGCCCCAGCATTTT. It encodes CASAPRTGTNQPQHF.

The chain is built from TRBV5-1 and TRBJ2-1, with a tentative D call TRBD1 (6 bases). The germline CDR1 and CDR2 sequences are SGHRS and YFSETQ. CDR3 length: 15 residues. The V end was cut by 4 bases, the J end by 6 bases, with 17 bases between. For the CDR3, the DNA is TGCGCCAGCAGCCCCCGTAGGGGGACCAGCAATGAGCAGTTCTTC. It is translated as CASSPRRGTSNEQFF.